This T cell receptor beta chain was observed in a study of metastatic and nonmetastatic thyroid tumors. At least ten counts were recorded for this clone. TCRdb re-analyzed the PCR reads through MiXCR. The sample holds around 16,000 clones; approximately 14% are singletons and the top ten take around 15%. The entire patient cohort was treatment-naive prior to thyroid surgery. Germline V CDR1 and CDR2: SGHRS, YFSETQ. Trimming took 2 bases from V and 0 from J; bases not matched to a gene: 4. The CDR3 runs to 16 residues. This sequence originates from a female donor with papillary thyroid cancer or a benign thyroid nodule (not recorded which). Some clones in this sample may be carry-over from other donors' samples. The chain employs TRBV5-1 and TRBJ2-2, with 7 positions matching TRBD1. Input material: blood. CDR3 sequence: CASSLRQGPNTGELFF. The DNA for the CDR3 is TGCGCCAGCAGCTTAAGACAGGGTCCGAACACCGGGGAGCTGTTTTTT.